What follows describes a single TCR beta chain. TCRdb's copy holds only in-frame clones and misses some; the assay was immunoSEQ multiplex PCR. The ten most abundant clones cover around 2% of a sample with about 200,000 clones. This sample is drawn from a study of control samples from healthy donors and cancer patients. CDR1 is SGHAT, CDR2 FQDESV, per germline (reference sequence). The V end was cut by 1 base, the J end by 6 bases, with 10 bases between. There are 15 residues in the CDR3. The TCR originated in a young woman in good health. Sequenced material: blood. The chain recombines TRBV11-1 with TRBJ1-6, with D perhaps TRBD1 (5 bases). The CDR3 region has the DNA TGTGCCAGCAGCTTAGAGGGGTTTCGTAATTCACCCCTCCACTTT. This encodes CASSLEGFRNSPLHF.